This T cell receptor beta chain was observed in a study of CD8 T cells in ankylosing spondylitis. The study, taken as a whole, reports: As reported, disease-linked clones showed significant enrichment in matched ankylosing spondylitis synovial fluid. A number of the motif variants had already been described in reactive arthritis synovial fluid and blood. For ankylosing spondylitis blood, a TCR beta motif of 7 or 8 highly homologous variants appeared characteristic. Disease-associated clones were CD8+ and fairly uncommon in peripheral blood.

For TCR beta, libraries came from quantitative 5'-RACE with molecular barcodes. From the 5' RACE reads, TCRdb called clonotypes with MiXCR, one entry per CDR3 protein. Found here are under 850,000 distinct CDR3 sequences, 15% to 20% of them singletons; the top ten hold approximately 18%. On this clonotype: Its antigen remains unidentified.

Trimming removed 10 bases at V and 2 bases at J, with 9 bases between. From germline, CDR1 is SGHNT and CDR2 YENEEA. The CDR3 sequence is 13 residues long. The chain employs TRBV11-3 and TRBJ2-6; TRBD1 or TRBD2 may be the D gene (5 bases each). This receptor was identified in a male donor with ankylosing spondylitis. Specimen: blood, either unsorted or a sorted T cell fraction (not recorded which). The CDR3 loop is CATRGAGANVLTF. The CDR3 bases are TGTGCCACTAGGGGAGCTGGGGCCAACGTCCTGACTTTC.